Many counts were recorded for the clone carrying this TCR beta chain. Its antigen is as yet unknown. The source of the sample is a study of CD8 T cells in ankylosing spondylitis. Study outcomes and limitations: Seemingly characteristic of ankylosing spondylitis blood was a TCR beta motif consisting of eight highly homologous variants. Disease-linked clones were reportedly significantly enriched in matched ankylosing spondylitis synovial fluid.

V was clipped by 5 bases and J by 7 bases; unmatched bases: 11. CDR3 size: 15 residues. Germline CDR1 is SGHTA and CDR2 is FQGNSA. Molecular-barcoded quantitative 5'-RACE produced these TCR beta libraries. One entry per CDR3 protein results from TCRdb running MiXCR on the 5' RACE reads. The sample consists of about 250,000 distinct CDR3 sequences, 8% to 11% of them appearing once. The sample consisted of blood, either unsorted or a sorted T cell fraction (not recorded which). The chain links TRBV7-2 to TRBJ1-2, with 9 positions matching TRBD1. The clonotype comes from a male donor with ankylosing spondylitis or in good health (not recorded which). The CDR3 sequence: CASSPRTGDTFGYTF. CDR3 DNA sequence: TGTGCCAGCAGCCCGAGGACAGGGGACACCTTTGGCTACACCTTC.